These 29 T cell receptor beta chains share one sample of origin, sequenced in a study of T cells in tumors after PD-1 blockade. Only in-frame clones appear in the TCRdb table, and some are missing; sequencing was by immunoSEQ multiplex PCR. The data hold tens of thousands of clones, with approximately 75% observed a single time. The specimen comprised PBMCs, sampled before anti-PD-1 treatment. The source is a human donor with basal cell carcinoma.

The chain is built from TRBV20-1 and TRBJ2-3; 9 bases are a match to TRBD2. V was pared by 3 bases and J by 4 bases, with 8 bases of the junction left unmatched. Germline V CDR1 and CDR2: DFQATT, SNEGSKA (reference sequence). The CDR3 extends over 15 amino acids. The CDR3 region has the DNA TGCAGTGCTAGTATGCGGGAGGGCCGGGCAGATACGCAGTATTTT. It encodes CSASMREGRADTQYF.

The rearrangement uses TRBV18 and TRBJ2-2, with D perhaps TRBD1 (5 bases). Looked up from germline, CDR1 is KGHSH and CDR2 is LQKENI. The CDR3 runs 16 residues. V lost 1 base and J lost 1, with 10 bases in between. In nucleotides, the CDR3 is TGTGCCAGCTCACCACAGGGGATTAGGAACACCGGGGAGCTGTTTTTT. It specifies CASSPQGIRNTGELFF.

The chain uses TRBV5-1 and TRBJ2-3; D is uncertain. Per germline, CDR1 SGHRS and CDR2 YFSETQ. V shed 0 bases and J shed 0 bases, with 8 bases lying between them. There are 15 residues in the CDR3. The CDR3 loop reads CASSLAAGSTDTQYF. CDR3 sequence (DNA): TGCGCCAGCAGCTTGGCCGCTGGGAGCACAGATACGCAGTATTTT.

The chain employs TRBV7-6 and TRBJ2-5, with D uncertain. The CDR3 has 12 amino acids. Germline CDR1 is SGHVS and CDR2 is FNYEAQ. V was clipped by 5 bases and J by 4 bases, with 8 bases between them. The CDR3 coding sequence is TGTGCCAGCAGCCAAGTAGGAGAGACCCAGTACTTC. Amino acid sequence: CASSQVGETQYF.

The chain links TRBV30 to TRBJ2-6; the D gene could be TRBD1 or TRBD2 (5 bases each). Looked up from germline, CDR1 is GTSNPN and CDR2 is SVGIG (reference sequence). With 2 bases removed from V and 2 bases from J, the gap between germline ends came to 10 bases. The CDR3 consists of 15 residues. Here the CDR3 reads CAWSREGAGANVLTF. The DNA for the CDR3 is TGTGCCTGGAGTCGGGAAGGGGCTGGGGCCAACGTCCTGACTTTC.

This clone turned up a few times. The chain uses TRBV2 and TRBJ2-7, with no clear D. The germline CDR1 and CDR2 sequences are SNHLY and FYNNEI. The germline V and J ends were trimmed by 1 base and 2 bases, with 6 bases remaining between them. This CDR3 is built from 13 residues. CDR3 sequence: CASSEGGAYEQYF. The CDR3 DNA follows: TGTGCCAGCAGTGAAGGTGGTGCCTACGAGCAGTACTTC.

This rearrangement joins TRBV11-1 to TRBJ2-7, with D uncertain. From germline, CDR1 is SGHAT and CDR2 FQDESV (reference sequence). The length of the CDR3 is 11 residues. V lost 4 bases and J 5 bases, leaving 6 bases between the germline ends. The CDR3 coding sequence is TGTGCCAGCAGCTCCTGGGACGAGCAGTACTTC. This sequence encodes CASSSWDEQYF.

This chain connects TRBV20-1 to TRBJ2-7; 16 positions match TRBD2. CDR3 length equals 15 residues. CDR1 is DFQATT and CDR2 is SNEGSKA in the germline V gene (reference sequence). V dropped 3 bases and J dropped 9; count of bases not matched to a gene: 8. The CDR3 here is CSASPGTSGGEVQYF. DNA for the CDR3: TGCAGTGCTAGTCCCGGGACTAGCGGGGGGGAAGTGCAGTACTTC.

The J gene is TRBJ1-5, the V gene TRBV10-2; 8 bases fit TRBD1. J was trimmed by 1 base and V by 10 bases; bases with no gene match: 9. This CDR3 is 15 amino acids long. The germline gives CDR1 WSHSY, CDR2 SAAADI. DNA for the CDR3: TGCGCCACCACACCGGACAGGGAAAGCAATCAGCCCCAGCATTTT. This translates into CATTPDRESNQPQHF.

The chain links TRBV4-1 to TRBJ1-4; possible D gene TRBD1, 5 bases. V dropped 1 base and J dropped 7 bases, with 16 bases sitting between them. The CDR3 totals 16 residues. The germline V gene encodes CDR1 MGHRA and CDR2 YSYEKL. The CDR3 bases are TGCGCCAGCAGCCAAGGCGCAAGGGGTCGGCTTGAAAAACTGTTTTTT. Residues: CASSQGARGRLEKLFF.

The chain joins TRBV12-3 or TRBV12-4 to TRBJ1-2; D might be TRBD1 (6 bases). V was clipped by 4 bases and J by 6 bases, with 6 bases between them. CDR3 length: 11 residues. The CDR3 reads CASSSGDGYTF. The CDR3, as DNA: TGTGCCAGCAGTTCAGGGGATGGCTACACCTTC.

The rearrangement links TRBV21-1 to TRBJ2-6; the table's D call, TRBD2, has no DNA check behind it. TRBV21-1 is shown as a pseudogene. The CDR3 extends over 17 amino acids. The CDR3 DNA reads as TGTGCCAGCAGCAAACCCCCCGAGCTTTCTGGGGCCAACGTCCTGACTTTC. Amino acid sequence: CASSKPPELSGANVLTF.

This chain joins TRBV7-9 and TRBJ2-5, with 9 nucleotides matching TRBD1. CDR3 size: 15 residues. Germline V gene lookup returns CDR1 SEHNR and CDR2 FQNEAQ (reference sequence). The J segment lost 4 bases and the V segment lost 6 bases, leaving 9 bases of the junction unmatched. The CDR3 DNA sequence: TGTGCCAGCAGAACCGCTGGACAGGGGAGAGAGACCCAGTACTTC. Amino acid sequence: CASRTAGQGRETQYF. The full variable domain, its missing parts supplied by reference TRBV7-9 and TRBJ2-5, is DTGVSQNPRHKITKRGQNVTFRCDPISEHNRLYWYRQTLGQGPEFLTYFQNEAQLEKSRLLSDRFSAERPKGSFSTLEIQRTEQGDSAMYLCASRTAGQGRETQYFGPGTRLLVL.

CDR3 nucleotide sequence: TGTGCCAGCAGCTTGGCGGGGACTAGCGGGCGAGATACGCAGTATTTT. It is translated as CASSLAGTSGRDTQYF. The V gene is TRBV5-6, the J gene TRBJ2-3; 12 bases are shared with TRBD2. J was trimmed by 5 bases and V by 0 bases; bases with no gene match: 4. Germline V gene lookup returns CDR1 SGHDT and CDR2 YYEEEE. CDR3 size: 16 residues.

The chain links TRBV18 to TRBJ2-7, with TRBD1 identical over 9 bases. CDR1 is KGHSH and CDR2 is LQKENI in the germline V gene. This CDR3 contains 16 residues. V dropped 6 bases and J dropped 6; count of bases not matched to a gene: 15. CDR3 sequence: CASSLRDREKEGEQYF. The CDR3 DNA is TGTGCCAGCTCGCTCCGGGACAGGGAGAAGGAGGGCGAGCAGTACTTC.

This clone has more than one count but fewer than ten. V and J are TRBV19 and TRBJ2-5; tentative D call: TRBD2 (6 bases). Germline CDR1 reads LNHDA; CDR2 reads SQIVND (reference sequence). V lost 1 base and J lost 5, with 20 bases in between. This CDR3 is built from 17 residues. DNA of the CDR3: TGTGCCAGTAGTATAGGGGCGGAGCTTACGGGAGTGGAGACCCAGTACTTC. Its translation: CASSIGAELTGVETQYF.

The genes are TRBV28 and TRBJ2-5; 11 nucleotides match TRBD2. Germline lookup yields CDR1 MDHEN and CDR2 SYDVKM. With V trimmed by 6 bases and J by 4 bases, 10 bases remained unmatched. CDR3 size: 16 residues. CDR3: CASSPLLAGGGETQYF. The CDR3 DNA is TGTGCCAGCAGCCCCTTGCTAGCGGGGGGAGGAGAGACCCAGTACTTC.

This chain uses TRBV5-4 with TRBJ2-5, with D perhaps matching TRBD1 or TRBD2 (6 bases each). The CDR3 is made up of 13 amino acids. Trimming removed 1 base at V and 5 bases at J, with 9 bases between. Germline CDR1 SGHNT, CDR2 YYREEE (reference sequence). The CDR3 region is CASSLTGGETQYF. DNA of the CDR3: TGTGCCAGCAGCTTGACCGGGGGCGAGACCCAGTACTTC.

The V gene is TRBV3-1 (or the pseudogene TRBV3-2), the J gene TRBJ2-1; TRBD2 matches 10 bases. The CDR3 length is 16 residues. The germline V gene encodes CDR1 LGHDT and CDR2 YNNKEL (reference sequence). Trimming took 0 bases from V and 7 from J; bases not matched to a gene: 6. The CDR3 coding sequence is TGTGCCAGCAGCCAAGATCCTAGCGGGAGAAGAAATGAGCAGTTCTTC. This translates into CASSQDPSGRRNEQFF.

CDR3 nucleotides: TGCGCCAGCAGCTTGGTCGGGAGCAAGGACGAGCAGTACTTC. This encodes CASSLVGSKDEQYF. The rearrangement links TRBV5-1 to TRBJ2-7; D is possibly TRBD2 (6 bases). Germline lookup yields CDR1 SGHRS and CDR2 YFSETQ. The CDR3 length is 14 residues. V was trimmed by 0 bases and J by 5 bases, leaving 12 bases between them.

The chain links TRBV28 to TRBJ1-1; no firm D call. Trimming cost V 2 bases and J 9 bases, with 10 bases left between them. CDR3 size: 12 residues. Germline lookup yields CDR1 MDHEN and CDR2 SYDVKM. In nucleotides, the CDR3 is TGTGCCAGCAGTTTAAATTGGCAGAAAGCTTTCTTT. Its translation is CASSLNWQKAFF. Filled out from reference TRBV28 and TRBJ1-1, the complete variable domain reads DVKVTQSSRYLVKRTGEKVFLECVQDMDHENMFWYRQDPGLGLRLIYFSYDVKMKEKGDIPEGYSVSREKKERFSLILESASTNQTSMYLCASSLNWQKAFFGQGTRLTVV.

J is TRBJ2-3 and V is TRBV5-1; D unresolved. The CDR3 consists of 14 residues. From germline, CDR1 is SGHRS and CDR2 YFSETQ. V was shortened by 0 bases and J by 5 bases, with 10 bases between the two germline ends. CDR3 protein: CASSLDSFRDTQYF. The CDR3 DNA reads TGCGCCAGCAGCTTGGACAGCTTTAGAGATACGCAGTATTTT.

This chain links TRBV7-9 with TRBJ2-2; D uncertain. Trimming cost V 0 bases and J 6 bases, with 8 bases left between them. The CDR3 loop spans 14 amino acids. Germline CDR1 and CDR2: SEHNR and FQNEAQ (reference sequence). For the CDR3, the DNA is TGTGCCAGCAGCTTAGCCCGGCAACCCGGGGAGCTGTTTTTT. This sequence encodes CASSLARQPGELFF.

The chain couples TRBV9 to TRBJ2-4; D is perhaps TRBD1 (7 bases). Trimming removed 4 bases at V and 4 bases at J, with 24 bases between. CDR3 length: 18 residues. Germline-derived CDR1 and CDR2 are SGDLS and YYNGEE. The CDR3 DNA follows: TGTGCCAGCAGCCAAGAGGGGGGAGGAACAGGGGAAAAAAACATTCAGTACTTC. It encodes CASSQEGGGTGEKNIQYF.

CDR3 sequence (DNA): TGTGCCAGCAGCTTAGGCCAGGGTCGAAATTCACCCCTCCACTTT. Residues: CASSLGQGRNSPLHF. V usage is TRBV13 and J usage is TRBJ1-6; D perhaps matches TRBD1 (5 bases). This CDR3 spans 15 amino acids. The V gene's germline CDR1 is PRHDT and CDR2 FYEKMQ (reference sequence). Trimming left V 0 bases short and J 7 bases short, with 10 bases between.

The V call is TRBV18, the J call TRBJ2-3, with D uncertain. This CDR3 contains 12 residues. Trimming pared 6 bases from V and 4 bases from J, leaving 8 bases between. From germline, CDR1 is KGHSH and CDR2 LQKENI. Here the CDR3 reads CASSLTPDTQYF. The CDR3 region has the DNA TGTGCCAGCTCGTTGACACCAGATACGCAGTATTTT.

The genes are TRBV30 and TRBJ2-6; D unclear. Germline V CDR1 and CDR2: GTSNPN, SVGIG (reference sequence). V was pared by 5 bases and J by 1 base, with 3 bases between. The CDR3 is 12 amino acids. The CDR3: CAWSSGANVLTF. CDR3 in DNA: TGTGCCTGGTCTTCTGGGGCCAACGTCCTGACTTTC.

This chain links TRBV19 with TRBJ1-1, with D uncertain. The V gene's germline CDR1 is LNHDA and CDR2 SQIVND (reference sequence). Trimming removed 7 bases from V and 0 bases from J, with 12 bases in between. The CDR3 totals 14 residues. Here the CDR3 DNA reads TGTGCCAGTACTGGGCCGGTCCTGAACACTGAAGCTTTCTTT. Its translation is CASTGPVLNTEAFF.

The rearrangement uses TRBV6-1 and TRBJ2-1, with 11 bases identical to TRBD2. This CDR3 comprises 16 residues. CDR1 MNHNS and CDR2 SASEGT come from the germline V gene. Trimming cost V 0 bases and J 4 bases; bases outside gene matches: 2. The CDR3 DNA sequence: TGTGCCAGCAGTGAAGCTCGACTAGCGGGGTACAATGAGCAGTTCTTC. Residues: CASSEARLAGYNEQFF.